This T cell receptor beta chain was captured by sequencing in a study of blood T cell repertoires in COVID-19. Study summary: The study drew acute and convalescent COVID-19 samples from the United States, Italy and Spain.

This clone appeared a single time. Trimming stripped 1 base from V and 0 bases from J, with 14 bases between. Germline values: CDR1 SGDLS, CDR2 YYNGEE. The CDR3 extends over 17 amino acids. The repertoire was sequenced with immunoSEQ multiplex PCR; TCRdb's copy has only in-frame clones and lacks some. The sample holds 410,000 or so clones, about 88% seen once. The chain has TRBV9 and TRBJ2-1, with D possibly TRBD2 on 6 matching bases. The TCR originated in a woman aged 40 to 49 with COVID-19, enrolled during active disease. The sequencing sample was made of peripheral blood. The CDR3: CASSVTSGSHSYNEQFF. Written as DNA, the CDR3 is TGTGCCAGCAGCGTAACCTCCGGGAGTCACTCCTACAATGAGCAGTTCTTC.